These 13 T cell receptor beta chains came from one sample sequenced in a study of T cells after yellow fever vaccination. MiXCR was run by TCRdb on the 5' RACE reads, yielding one entry per CDR3 protein. The sample includes about 500,000 distinct CDR3 sequences, less than 20% of them seen just once. Sequenced material: PBMCs, taken roughly 5 days after the first yellow fever vaccination. Every receptor here comes from a man younger than 35 who received the YFV17D yellow fever vaccine.

This clonotype was detected only a few times. The chain is built from TRBV12-3 or TRBV12-4 and TRBJ2-5; unclear D gene. The CDR3 has 14 amino acids. The germline V and J ends were trimmed by 3 bases and 5 bases, with 13 bases remaining between them. Here the CDR3 reads CASSLSGPWETQYF. The CDR3 DNA follows: TGTGCCAGCAGTTTGTCAGGACCGTGGGAGACCCAGTACTTC.

This clonotype was picked up a small number of times. J is TRBJ1-1 and V is TRBV7-3, with D uncertain. Trimming removed 1 base from V and 4 bases from J, with 7 bases in between. The germline V gene has CDR1 SGHTA and CDR2 FQGTGA. CDR3 length: 13 residues. The CDR3 region is CASSLMASTEAFF. CDR3 bases: TGTGCCAGCAGCTTAATGGCGTCCACTGAAGCTTTCTTT.

This clonotype was observed a handful of times. The chain combines TRBV4-1 with TRBJ1-1; D might be TRBD1 (6 bases). CDR3 length: 16 amino acids. Germline V gene data show CDR1 as MGHRA and CDR2 as YSYEKL. V lost 2 bases and J 1 base, leaving 14 bases between the germline ends. The CDR3 spells CASSQRGGVPNTEAFF. The CDR3 DNA reads as TGCGCCAGCAGCCAAAGAGGGGGGGTTCCGAACACTGAAGCTTTCTTT.

The chain carries TRBV4-1 and TRBJ1-1; 8 nucleotides line up with TRBD1. V was pared by 5 bases and J by 0 bases, with 8 bases of the junction left unmatched. The CDR3 is 16 amino acids. Germline CDR1 and CDR2: MGHRA and YSYEKL. The CDR3 sequence: CASSKPGQVMNTEAFF. The CDR3 coding sequence is TGCGCCAGCAGCAAACCGGGACAGGTGATGAACACTGAAGCTTTCTTT.

The rearrangement uses TRBV5-1 and TRBJ2-7; the D gene is possibly TRBD1 (5 bases). The V gene lost 2 bases and the J gene lost 7 bases, with 19 bases spanning the gap. Germline V gene sequence: CDR1 SGHRS, CDR2 YFSETQ. The length of the CDR3 is 15 residues. The DNA for the CDR3 is TGCGCCAGCAGCTTAGATGCAGGGCGCTACCAGGAGCAGTACGTC. Its translation: CASSLDAGRYQEQYV.

This chain links TRBV9 with TRBJ2-1; perhaps TRBD2 as D (6 bases). The length of the CDR3 is 15 residues. Trimming removed 0 bases at V and 12 bases at J, with 19 bases between. The germline gives CDR1 SGDLS, CDR2 YYNGEE. The CDR3 reads CASSVERSGPSGQFF. CDR3 DNA sequence: TGTGCCAGCAGCGTAGAAAGGAGCGGGCCAAGTGGGCAGTTCTTC.

The CDR3 DNA sequence: TGTGCCAGCAGCTCTGTCGGGGCGGGACAAGAGACCCAGTACTTC. As protein: CASSSVGAGQETQYF. The chain joins TRBV11-2 to TRBJ2-5, with a possible D match to TRBD2 (6 bases). CDR3 length equals 15 residues. The V end was cut by 4 bases, the J end by 2 bases, with 14 bases between. Germline CDR1 is SGHAT and CDR2 is FQNNGV.

The J gene is TRBJ2-1, the V gene TRBV20-1, with D possibly being TRBD2 (5 bases). Deletions cut 4 bases from V and 6 bases from J, with 10 bases between. The CDR3 consists of 12 residues. Germline V CDR1 and CDR2: DFQATT, SNEGSKA (reference sequence). CDR3 sequence (DNA): TGCAGTGCTATGGTTAGCGCCAATGAGCAGTTCTTC. It is translated as CSAMVSANEQFF.

V and J are TRBV7-6 and TRBJ1-2, with a tentative D call TRBD1 (6 bases). The CDR3 consists of 12 residues. The germline gives CDR1 SGHVS, CDR2 FNYEAQ. Trimming pared 7 bases from V and 1 base from J, leaving 7 bases between. For the CDR3, the DNA is TGTGCCAGCAAGGGACATAACTATGGCTACACCTTC. Its protein is CASKGHNYGYTF.

This clonotype was seen a handful of times. The chain recombines TRBV20-1 with TRBJ2-5, with D perhaps matching TRBD1 (6 bases). This CDR3 spans 12 amino acids. CDR1 is DFQATT and CDR2 is SNEGSKA in the germline V gene (reference sequence). V was shortened by 7 bases and J by 5 bases, with 14 bases between the two germline ends. The CDR3 bases are TGCAGTGGGTACAGGGCTGAGGAGACCCAGTACTTC. It specifies CSGYRAEETQYF.

This clonotype has at least ten counts. The gene calls are TRBV7-9 and TRBJ2-5; TRBD1 matches 8 bases. Unmatched junction bases numbered 4, after V lost 5 bases and J lost 2 bases. Per germline, CDR1 SEHNR and CDR2 FQNEAQ (reference sequence). CDR3 length: 14 residues. CDR3 DNA: TGTGCCAGCAGCCCGGGGACAGGACAAGAGACCCAGTACTTC. Translated, it gives CASSPGTGQETQYF. The full variable domain, with the rest looked up from reference TRBV7-9 and TRBJ2-5, is DTGVSQNPRHKITKRGQNVTFRCDPISEHNRLYWYRQTLGQGPEFLTYFQNEAQLEKSRLLSDRFSAERPKGSFSTLEIQRTEQGDSAMYLCASSPGTGQETQYFGPGTRLLVL.

This clonotype was counted many times. The chain carries TRBV2 and TRBJ2-3, with 15 bases that match TRBD2. The germline gives CDR1 SNHLY, CDR2 FYNNEI. This CDR3 has 15 amino acids. V lost 8 bases, J lost 4 bases, and 4 bases stayed unmatched. The CDR3 is CASSGLAGGSDTQYF. In DNA, the CDR3 is TGTGCCAGCTCGGGACTAGCGGGGGGTTCAGATACGCAGTATTTT.

The table lists this clonotype with many counts. The chain is built from TRBV10-3 and TRBJ2-5; D remains ambiguous. Deletions cut 4 bases from V and 2 bases from J, with 11 bases between. The germline CDR1 and CDR2 sequences are ENHRY and SYGVKD. The CDR3 contains 14 residues. CDR3 residues: CAISASGRQETQYF. The CDR3 coding sequence is TGTGCCATCAGTGCGTCCGGCAGGCAAGAGACCCAGTACTTC.